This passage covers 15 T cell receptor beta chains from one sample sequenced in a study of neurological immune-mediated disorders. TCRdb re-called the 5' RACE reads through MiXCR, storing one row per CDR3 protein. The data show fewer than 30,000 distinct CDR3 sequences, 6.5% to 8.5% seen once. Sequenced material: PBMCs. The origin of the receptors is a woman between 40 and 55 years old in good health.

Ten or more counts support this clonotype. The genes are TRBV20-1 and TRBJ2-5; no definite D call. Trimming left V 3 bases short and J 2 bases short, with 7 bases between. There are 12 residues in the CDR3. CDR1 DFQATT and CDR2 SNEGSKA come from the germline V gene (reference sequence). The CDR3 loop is CSASPDQETQYF. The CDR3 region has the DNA TGCAGTGCTAGCCCGGATCAAGAGACCCAGTACTTC.

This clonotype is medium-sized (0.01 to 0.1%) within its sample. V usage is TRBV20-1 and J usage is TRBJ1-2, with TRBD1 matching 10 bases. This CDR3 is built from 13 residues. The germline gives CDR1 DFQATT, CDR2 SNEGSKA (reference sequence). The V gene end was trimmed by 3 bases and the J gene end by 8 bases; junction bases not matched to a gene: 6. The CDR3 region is CSASQGTGAGYTF. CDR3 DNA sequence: TGCAGTGCTAGTCAGGGGACAGGGGCCGGCTACACCTTC.

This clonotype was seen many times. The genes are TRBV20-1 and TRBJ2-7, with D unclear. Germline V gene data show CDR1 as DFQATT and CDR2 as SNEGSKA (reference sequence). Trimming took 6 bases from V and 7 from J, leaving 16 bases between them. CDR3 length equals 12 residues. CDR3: CSAEVRSLEQYF. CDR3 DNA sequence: TGCAGTGCCGAGGTTCGTTCCCTGGAGCAGTACTTC.

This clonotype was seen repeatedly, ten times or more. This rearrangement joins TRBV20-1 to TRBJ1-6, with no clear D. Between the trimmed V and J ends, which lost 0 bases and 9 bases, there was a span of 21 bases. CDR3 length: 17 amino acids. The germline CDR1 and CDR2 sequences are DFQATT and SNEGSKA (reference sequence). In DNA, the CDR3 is TGCAGTGCTAGAGATTCCCCAGGATTGAACCCGATTTCACCCCTCCACTTT. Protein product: CSARDSPGLNPISPLHF.

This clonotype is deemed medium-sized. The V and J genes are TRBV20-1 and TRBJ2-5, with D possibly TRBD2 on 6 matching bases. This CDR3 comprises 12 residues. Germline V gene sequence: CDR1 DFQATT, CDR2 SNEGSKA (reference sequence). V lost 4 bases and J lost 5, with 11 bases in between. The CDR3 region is CSATWRGETQYF. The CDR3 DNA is TGCAGTGCTACCTGGAGGGGCGAGACCCAGTACTTC.

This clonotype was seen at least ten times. The CDR3 spells CASSDRDRNSPLHF. The CDR3, as DNA: TGTGCCAGCAGTGACCGGGACAGAAATTCACCCCTCCACTTT. This chain joins TRBV28 and TRBJ1-6; 7 nucleotides match TRBD1. Germline trimming cut 5 bases from V and 7 bases from J; bases unmatched to any gene: 5. The CDR3 covers 14 residues. Germline V gives CDR1 MDHEN, CDR2 SYDVKM.

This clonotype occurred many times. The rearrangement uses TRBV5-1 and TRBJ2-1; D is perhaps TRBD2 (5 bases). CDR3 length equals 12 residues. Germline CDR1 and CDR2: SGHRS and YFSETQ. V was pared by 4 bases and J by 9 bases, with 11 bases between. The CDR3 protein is CASSHEGVEQFF. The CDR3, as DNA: TGCGCCAGCAGCCACGAGGGAGTTGAGCAGTTCTTC.

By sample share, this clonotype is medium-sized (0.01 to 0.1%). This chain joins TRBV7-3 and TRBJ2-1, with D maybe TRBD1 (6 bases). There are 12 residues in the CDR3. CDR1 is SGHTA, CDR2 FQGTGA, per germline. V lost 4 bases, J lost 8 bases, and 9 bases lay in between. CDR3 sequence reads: CASSYQGYEQFF. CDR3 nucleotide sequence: TGTGCCAGCAGCTACCAGGGGTATGAGCAGTTCTTC.

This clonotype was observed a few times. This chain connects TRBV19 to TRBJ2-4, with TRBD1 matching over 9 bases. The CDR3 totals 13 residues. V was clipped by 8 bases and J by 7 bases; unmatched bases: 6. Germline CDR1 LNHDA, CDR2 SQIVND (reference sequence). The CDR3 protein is CASGGQGGNIQYF. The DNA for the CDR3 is TGTGCCAGTGGGGGACAGGGAGGGAACATTCAGTACTTC.

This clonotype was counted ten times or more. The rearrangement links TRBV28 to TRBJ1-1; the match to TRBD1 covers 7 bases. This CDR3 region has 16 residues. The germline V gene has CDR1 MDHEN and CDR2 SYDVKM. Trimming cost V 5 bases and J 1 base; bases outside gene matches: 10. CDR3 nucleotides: TGTGCCAGCAGTCTGGCAGGGGGGGGAGGGAACACTGAAGCTTTCTTT. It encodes CASSLAGGGGNTEAFF.

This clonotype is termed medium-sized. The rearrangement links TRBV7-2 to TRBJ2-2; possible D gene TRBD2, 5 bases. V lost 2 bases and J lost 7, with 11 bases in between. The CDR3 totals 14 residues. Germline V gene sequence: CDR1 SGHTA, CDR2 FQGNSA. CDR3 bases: TGTGCCAGCAGCTTACTTTCGGAGGTCGGGGAGCTGTTTTTT. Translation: CASSLLSEVGELFF.

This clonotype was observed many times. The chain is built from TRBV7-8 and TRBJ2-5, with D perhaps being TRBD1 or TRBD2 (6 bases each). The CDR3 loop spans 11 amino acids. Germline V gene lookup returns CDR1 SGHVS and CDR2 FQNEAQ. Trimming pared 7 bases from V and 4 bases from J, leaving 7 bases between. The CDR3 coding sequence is TGTGCCAGCAAGGGGGGAGAGACCCAGTACTTC. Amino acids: CASKGGETQYF.

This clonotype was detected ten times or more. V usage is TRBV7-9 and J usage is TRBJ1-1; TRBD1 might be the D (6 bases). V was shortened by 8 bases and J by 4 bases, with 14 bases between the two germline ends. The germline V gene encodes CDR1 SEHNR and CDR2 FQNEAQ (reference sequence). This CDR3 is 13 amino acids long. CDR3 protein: CASENLGATEAFF. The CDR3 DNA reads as TGTGCCAGCGAAAACTTGGGGGCCACTGAAGCTTTCTTT.

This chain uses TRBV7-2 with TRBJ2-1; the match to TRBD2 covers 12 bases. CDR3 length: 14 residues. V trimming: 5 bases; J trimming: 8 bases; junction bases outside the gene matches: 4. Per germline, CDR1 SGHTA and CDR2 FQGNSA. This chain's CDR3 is CASSVLAGGDEQFF. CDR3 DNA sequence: TGTGCCAGCAGCGTACTAGCGGGGGGAGATGAGCAGTTCTTC.

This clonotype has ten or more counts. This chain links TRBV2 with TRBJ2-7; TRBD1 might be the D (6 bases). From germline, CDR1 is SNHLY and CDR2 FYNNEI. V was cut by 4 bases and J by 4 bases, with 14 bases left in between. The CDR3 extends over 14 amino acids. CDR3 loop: CASSVRQEKYEQYF. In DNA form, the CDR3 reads TGTGCCAGCAGTGTTCGACAGGAGAAATACGAGCAGTACTTC.